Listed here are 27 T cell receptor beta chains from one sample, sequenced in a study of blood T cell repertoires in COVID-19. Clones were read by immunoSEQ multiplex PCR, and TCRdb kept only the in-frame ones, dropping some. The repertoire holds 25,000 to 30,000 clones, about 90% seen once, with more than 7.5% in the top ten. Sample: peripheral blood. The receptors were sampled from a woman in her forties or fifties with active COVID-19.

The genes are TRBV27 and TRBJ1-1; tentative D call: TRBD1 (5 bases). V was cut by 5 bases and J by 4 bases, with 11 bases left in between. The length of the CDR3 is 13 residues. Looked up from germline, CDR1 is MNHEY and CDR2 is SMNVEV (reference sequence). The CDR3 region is CASSPQGGTEAFF. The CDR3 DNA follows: TGTGCCAGCAGTCCTCAGGGTGGCACTGAAGCTTTCTTT.

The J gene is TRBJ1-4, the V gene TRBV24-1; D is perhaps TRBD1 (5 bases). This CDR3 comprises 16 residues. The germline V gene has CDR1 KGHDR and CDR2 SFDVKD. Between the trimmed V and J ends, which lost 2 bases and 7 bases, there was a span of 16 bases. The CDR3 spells CATSDSRDFPGEKLFF. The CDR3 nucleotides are TGTGCCACCAGTGATTCTCGGGACTTTCCAGGTGAAAAACTGTTTTTT.

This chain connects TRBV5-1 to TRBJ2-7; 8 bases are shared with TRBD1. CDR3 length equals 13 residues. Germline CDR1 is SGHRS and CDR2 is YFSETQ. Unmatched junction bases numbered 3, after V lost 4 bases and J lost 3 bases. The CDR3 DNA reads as TGCGCCAGCAGCCAGGGACAGGACTACGAGCAGTACTTC. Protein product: CASSQGQDYEQYF.

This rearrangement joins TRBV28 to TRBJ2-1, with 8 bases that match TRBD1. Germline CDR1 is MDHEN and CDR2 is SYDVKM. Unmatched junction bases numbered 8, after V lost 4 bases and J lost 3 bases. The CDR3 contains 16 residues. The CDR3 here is CASSSARGLNYNEQFF. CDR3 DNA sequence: TGTGCCAGCAGTTCCGCCAGGGGGCTAAACTACAATGAGCAGTTCTTC.

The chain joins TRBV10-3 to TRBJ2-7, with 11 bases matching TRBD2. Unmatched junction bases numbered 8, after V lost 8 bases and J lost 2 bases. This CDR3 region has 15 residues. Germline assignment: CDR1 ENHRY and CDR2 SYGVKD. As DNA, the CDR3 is TGTGCCATCGCGCCCGGACTAGCGGGTCCCTACGAGCAGTACTTC. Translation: CAIAPGLAGPYEQYF.

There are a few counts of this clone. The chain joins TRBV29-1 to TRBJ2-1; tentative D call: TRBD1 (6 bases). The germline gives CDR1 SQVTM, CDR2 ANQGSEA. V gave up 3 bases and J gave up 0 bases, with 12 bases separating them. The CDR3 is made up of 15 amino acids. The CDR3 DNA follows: TGCAGCGTTGACCCGGGACAAAGCTCCTACAATGAGCAGTTCTTC. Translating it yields CSVDPGQSSYNEQFF.

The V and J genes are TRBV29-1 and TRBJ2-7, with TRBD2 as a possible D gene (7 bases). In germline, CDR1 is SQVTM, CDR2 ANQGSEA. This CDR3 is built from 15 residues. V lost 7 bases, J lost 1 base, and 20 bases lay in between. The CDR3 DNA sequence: TGCAGCGCGACCCCTCGCGGGGGCGGGTCCTACGAGCAGTACTTC. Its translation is CSATPRGGGSYEQYF.

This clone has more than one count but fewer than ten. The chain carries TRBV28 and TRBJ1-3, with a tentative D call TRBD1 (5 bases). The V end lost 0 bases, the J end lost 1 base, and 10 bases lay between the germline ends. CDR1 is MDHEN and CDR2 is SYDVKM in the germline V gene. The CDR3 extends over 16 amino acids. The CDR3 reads CASSLWEGRSGNTIYF. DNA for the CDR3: TGTGCCAGCAGTTTATGGGAGGGGCGGTCTGGAAACACCATATATTTT.

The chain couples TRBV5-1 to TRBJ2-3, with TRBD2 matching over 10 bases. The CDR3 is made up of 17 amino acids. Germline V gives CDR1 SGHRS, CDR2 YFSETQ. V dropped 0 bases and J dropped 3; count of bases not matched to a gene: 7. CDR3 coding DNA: TGCGCCAGCAGCTTGGGGGTTCTAGCGGGAGCAACAGATACGCAGTATTTT. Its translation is CASSLGVLAGATDTQYF.

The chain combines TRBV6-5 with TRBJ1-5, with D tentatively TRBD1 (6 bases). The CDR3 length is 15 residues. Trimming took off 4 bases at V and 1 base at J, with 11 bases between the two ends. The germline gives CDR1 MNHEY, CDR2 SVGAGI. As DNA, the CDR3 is TGTGCCAGCAGTTGGGGCAGGGGAAGCAATCAGCCCCAGCATTTT. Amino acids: CASSWGRGSNQPQHF.

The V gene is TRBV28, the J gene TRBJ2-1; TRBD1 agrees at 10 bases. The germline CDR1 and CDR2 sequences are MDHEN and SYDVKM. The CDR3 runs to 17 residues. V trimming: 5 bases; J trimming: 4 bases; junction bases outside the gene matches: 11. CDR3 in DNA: TGTGCCAGCAGTCCCCACCCGGGGACAGGGGTTTACAATGAGCAGTTCTTC. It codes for CASSPHPGTGVYNEQFF.

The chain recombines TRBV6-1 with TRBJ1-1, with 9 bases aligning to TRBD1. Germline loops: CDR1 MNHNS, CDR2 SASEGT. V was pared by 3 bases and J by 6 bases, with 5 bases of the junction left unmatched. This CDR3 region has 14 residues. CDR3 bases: TGTGCCAGCAGTGACCGGGACAGGGTCCCTGAAGCTTTCTTT. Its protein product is CASSDRDRVPEAFF.

The CDR3 spells CASRKISGTGGAGEQFF. In nucleotides, the CDR3 is TGTGCCAGCAGAAAAATATCCGGGACAGGGGGCGCGGGGGAGCAGTTCTTC. J is TRBJ2-1 and V is TRBV7-9, with TRBD1 identical over 12 bases. The CDR3 loop spans 17 amino acids. Germline CDR1 is SEHNR and CDR2 is FQNEAQ (reference sequence). V lost 6 bases, J lost 10 bases, and 16 bases stayed unmatched. The full variable domain, completed using reference TRBV7-9 and TRBJ2-1, is DTGVSQNPRHKITKRGQNVTFRCDPISEHNRLYWYRQTLGQGPEFLTYFQNEAQLEKSRLLSDRFSAERPKGSFSTLEIQRTEQGDSAMYLCASRKISGTGGAGEQFFGPGTRLTVL.

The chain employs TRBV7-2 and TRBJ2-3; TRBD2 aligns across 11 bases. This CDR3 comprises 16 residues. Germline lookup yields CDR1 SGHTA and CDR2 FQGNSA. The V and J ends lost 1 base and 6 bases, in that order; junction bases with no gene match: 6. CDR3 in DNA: TGTGCCAGCAGCTTAGAACCTAGCGGGAGGTGGGATACGCAGTATTTT. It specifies CASSLEPSGRWDTQYF.

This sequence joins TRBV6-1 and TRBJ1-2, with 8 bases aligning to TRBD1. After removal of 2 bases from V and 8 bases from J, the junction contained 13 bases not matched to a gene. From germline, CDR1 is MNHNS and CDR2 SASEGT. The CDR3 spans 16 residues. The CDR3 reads CASSEPRGTGSRGYTF. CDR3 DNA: TGTGCCAGCAGTGAACCCCGAGGGACAGGAAGTCGCGGCTACACCTTC.

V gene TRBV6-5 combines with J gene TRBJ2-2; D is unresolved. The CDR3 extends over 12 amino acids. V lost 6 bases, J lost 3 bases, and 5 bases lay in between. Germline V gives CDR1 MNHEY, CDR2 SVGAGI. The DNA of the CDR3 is TGTGCCAGCAGCTCTCACACCGGGGAGCTGTTTTTT. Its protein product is CASSSHTGELFF.

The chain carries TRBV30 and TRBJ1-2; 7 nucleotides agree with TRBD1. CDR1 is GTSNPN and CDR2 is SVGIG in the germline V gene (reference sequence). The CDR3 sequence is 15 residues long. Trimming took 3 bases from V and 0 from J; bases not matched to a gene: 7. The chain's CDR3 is CAWRADRAANYGYTF. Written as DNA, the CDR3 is TGTGCCTGGAGGGCCGACAGGGCAGCTAACTATGGCTACACCTTC. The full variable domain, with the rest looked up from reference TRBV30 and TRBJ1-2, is SQTIHQWPATLVQPVGSPLSLECTVEGTSNPNLYWYRQAAGRGLQLLFYSVGIGQISSEVPQNLSASRPQDRQFILSSKKLLLSDSGFYLCAWRADRAANYGYTFGSGTRLTVV.

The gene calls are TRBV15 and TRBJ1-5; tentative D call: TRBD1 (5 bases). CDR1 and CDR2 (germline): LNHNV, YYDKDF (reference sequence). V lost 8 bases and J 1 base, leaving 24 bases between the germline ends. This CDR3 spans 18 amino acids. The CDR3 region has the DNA TGTGCCACCGGCCCACAGCAAGGTAGGGGTCTAAGCAATCAGCCCCAGCATTTT. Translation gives CATGPQQGRGLSNQPQHF.

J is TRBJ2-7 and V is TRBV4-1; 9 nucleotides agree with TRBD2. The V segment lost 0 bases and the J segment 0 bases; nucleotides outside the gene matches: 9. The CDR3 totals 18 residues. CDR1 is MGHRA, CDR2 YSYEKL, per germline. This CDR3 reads CASSQDPRLAGPSYEQYF. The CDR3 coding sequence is TGCGCCAGCAGCCAAGATCCAAGGCTAGCGGGACCCTCCTACGAGCAGTACTTC.

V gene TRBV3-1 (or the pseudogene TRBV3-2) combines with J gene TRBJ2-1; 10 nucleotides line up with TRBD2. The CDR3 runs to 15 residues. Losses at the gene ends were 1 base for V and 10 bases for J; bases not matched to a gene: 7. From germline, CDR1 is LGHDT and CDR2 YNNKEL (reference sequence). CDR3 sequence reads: CASSQGASGRGEQFF. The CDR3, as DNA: TGTGCCAGCAGCCAAGGGGCTAGCGGGAGAGGCGAGCAGTTCTTC.

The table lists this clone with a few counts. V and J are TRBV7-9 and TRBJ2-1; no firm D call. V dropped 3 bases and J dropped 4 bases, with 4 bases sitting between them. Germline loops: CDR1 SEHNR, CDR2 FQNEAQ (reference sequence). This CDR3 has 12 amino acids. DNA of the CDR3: TGTGCCAGCAGCTTCGGTTACAATGAGCAGTTCTTC. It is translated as CASSFGYNEQFF. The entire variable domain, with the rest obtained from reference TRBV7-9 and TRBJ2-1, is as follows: DTGVSQNPRHKITKRGQNVTFRCDPISEHNRLYWYRQTLGQGPEFLTYFQNEAQLEKSRLLSDRFSAERPKGSFSTLEIQRTEQGDSAMYLCASSFGYNEQFFGPGTRLTVL.

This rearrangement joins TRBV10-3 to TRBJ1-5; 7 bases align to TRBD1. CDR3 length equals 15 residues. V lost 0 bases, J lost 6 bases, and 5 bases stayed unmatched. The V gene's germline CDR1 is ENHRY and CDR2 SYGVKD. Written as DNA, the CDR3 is TGTGCCATCAGTGAGTCTAGGGCAGGGGGTCAGCCCCAGCATTTT. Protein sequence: CAISESRAGGQPQHF.

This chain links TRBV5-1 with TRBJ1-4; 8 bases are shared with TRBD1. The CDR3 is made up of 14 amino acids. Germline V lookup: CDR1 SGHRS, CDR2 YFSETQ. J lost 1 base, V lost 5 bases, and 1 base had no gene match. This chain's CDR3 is CASRTGGTNEKLFF. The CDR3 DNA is TGCGCCAGCAGAACAGGGGGAACTAATGAAAAACTGTTTTTT.

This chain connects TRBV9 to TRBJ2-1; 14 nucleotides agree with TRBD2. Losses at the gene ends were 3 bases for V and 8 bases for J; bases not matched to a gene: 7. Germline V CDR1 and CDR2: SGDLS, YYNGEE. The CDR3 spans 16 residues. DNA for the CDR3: TGTGCCAGCAGCGCCCGACTAGCGGGAGGGACGTATGAGCAGTTCTTC. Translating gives CASSARLAGGTYEQFF.

CDR3 sequence (DNA): TGTGCCGTTGGGACAGGGGAAGGCTACACCTTC. The encoded protein is CAVGTGEGYTF. This rearrangement joins TRBV10-3 to TRBJ1-2; TRBD1 matches 10 bases. Germline V lookup: CDR1 ENHRY, CDR2 SYGVKD. The CDR3 covers 11 residues. Trimming took 11 bases from V and 8 from J; bases not matched to a gene: 5.

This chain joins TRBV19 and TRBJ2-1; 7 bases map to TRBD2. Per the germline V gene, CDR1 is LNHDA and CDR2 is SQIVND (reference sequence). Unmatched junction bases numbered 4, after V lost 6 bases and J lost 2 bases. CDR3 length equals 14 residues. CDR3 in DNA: TGTGCCAGTAGAATAAGCGGGGCCTACAATGAGCAGTTCTTC. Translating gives CASRISGAYNEQFF.

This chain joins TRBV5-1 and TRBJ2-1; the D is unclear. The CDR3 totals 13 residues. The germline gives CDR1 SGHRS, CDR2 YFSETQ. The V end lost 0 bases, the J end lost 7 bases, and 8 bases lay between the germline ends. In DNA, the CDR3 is TGCGCCAGCAGCTTGGTTATGTCTAATGAGCAGTTCTTC. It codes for CASSLVMSNEQFF.